This T cell receptor beta chain was sequenced during a study of blood T cell repertoires in COVID-19 (dated by TCRdb to 2018 to 2020). Background on the whole study: Samples from collaborators originated in the United States, Italy and Spain and spanned both the acute and convalescent phases of COVID-19. Samples were obtained from the ongoing ImmuneRACE study (first 160 participants) and from 1,000 to 1,500 subjects provided by 6 global collaborators. HLA class I and class II types, where available, came from metadata supplied by the sample provider rather than from assay-based typing. Deeply sampled blood TCRbeta repertoires from subjects exposed to, actively infected with, or recovered from COVID-19 were included in the dataset. The prospective study material was composed of cDNA or gDNA derived from T cells, B-cell-depleted T cells, or PBMCs. The repertoires were released in a freely available public database intended as a resource for research on the immune response to SARS-CoV-2. The sample metadata nearly always contained a de-identified subject ID, COVID-19 status, age in years and sex. The paper's findings and limits, for the study overall: The amount of clinical and demographic metadata varied by source and participant and was provided uncurated.

Note on this clone: It lacks a known antigen. No base quality values were provided; no much bigger clone lies one nucleotide off.

Each collaborating institution followed its own protocols to collect whole blood in K2EDTA tubes. For TCRbeta analysis, collaborators shipped samples in one of three forms: frozen whole blood, isolated PBMCs, or DNA extracted from either of those sample types. The germline V gene yields MNHEY for CDR1 and SVGAGI for CDR2. The CDR3, cysteine through phenylalanine, is 13 amino acids long. This entry keeps only the CDR3 DNA: 39 bases, framed from base 1. V drops 6 bases and J drops 4 bases, leaving 12 bases in between. The immunoSEQ Assay, a bias-controlled multiplex PCR, was used to amplify TCRbeta CDR3 regions from genomic DNA. On the study's bioinformatics: The number of nucleated cells in each sample was estimated from the amplification of reference gene primers within the assay. To quantify the absolute abundance of each unique TCRbeta CDR3 rearrangement, sequence reads were collapsed and filtered. For each sample, productive Simpson clonality was calculated as the square root of Simpson's diversity index over productive rearrangements. The source is immuneACCESS, and TCRdb retained only in-frame sequences with V and J called. Part of the clones is not carried over; for the studies checked, unresolved V genes explain less than half of this, and the remainder is unexplained. That table supplies the V and J calls and clone size; D and trimming were determined from the DNA. This sample gives tens of thousands of clones in total; approximately 80% of them show up just once. The ten largest clones add up to 22% of the sample.

The sequencing sample was made of peripheral blood. The rearranged chain carries TRBV6-5 and TRBJ1-2; the best D guess is TRBD1, with 6 bases matching. This TCR was sampled from an elderly man with active or convalescent COVID-19. CDR3 reads: CASSWTDSYGYTF. The bases read TGTGCCAGCAGCTGGACAGATTCCTATGGCTACACCTTC.